Shown below are 25 T cell receptor beta chains from a single sample sequenced in a study of follicular helper T cells after annual influenza vaccination (dated by TCRdb to about 2017). The label giving this sample's time point can be read as: 2014-2015 season, pre-vaccination. Receptors were amplified or captured by the immunoSEQ multiplex PCR assay. Held by TCRdb, this immuneACCESS table contains in-frame sequences only and omits some clones. Under half of the omission traces to an unresolved V gene where checked; the cause of the rest is unknown. The sample table contains approximately 1,100 clones; only one count was recorded for roughly 79% of them. The ten largest clonotypes hold approximately 2.7% of the sample. Sequences were derived from CXCR5+ CD38+ circulating T follicular helper cells from blood, sampled on the day of influenza vaccination. The cell subset or site tag for this specimen amounts to: circulating Tfh, non-naive CD4+CXCR5+PD-1+ (ICOS+CD38+ or ICOS-CD38-). The receptors stem from an adult who received the influenza vaccine.

The CDR3 bases are TGTGCCAGCAGTGAGTCTGGGACAGGGTCTTACGAGCAGTACTTC. Translation: CASSESGTGSYEQYF. This sequence joins TRBV6-1 and TRBJ2-7; 9 bases fit TRBD1. This CDR3 spans 15 amino acids. With 3 bases clipped from V and 4 bases from J, the junction kept 7 bases outside the gene matches. From germline, CDR1 is MNHNS and CDR2 SASEGT.

In this sample, this clone turned up once. This chain connects TRBV11-2 to TRBJ2-2; a possible D gene is TRBD2 (6 bases). CDR1 and CDR2 (germline): SGHAT, FQNNGV. This CDR3 has 15 amino acids. V lost 1 base, J lost 4 bases, and 10 bases lay in between. The CDR3 DNA reads TGTGCCAGCAGCTTAGGGGGACTGATCACCGGGGAGCTGTTTTTT. It codes for CASSLGGLITGELFF.

J is TRBJ1-1 and V is TRBV29-1; TRBD1 might be the D (6 bases). Germline V gene lookup returns CDR1 SQVTM and CDR2 ANQGSEA. The CDR3 totals 13 residues. The V end was cut by 5 bases, the J end by 2 bases, with 12 bases between. The CDR3 DNA reads TGCAGCGTTCCCGAGGGGGAAAACACTGAAGCTTTCTTT. It codes for CSVPEGENTEAFF.

The rearrangement joins TRBV6-6 to TRBJ1-1, with D possibly matching TRBD1 (5 bases). The ends were cut back, 0 bases at V and 3 bases at J, with 8 bases in the middle. From germline, CDR1 is MNHNY and CDR2 SVGAGI (reference sequence). CDR3 length equals 14 residues. CDR3 in amino acids: CASSYSGRDTEAFF. The CDR3 DNA sequence: TGTGCCAGCAGTTACTCCGGCAGGGACACTGAAGCTTTCTTT.

The chain has TRBV4-2 and TRBJ2-2, with 11 bases that match TRBD2. The CDR3 is made up of 15 amino acids. V was pared by 3 bases and J by 9 bases, with 6 bases of the junction left unmatched. CDR1 and CDR2 from the germline V gene are LGHNA and YNFKEQ. The CDR3 nucleotides read TGTGCCAGCAGCCAGGGGACTAGCGGAGACCGGGAGCTGTTTTTT. Protein sequence: CASSQGTSGDRELFF.

The chain joins TRBV6-6 to TRBJ2-2, with 7 nucleotides matching TRBD2. There are 14 residues in the CDR3. V dropped 5 bases and J dropped 4; count of bases not matched to a gene: 4. CDR1 and CDR2 from the germline V gene are MNHNY and SVGAGI (reference sequence). CDR3 nucleotides: TGTGCCAGCAGTCGGCTAGCGGCCACCGGGGAGCTGTTTTTT. Its translation is CASSRLAATGELFF.

V is TRBV18 and J is TRBJ2-1; 8 nucleotides line up with TRBD1. Germline loops: CDR1 KGHSH, CDR2 LQKENI. The CDR3 covers 16 residues. The V segment lost 6 bases and the J segment 2 bases; nucleotides outside the gene matches: 9. The CDR3 spells CASSRGTGPTYNEQFF. DNA of the CDR3: TGTGCCAGCTCCCGTGGGACAGGTCCGACCTACAATGAGCAGTTCTTC.

This chain connects TRBV2 to TRBJ1-5; D might be TRBD1 (5 bases). Germline CDR1 reads SNHLY; CDR2 reads FYNNEI. The V end lost 2 bases, the J end lost 0 bases, and 11 bases lay between the germline ends. The CDR3 consists of 16 residues. CDR3 coding DNA: TGTGCCAGCAGTGAAAGGGGCACAGATAGCAATCAGCCCCAGCATTTT. It translates to CASSERGTDSNQPQHF.

This chain links TRBV7-2 with TRBJ2-3; D uncertain. In germline, CDR1 is SGHTA, CDR2 FQGNSA. This CDR3 is 13 amino acids long. V shed 1 base and J shed 5 bases, with 7 bases lying between them. CDR3 nucleotides: TGTGCCAGCAGCTTAGTGGTAAGAGATACGCAGTATTTT. Translated, it gives CASSLVVRDTQYF.

The table lists this clone with a count of one. J is TRBJ2-3 and V is TRBV6-5, with 8 bases identical to TRBD1. From germline, CDR1 is MNHEY and CDR2 SVGAGI. The CDR3 consists of 15 residues. The V gene end was trimmed by 5 bases and the J gene end by 3 bases; junction bases not matched to a gene: 7. In nucleotides, the CDR3 is TGTGCCAGCAGTCGCGGGCAGGGGGCAACAGATACGCAGTATTTT. Amino acid sequence: CASSRGQGATDTQYF.

The rearrangement uses TRBV7-2 and TRBJ2-7; 8 positions agree with TRBD1. The germline gives CDR1 SGHTA, CDR2 FQGNSA. V gave up 1 base and J gave up 6 bases; unmatched junction bases: 5. This CDR3 is built from 14 residues. The CDR3 loop reads CASSLGRGQGEQYF. The DNA for the CDR3 is TGTGCCAGCAGCTTAGGCAGGGGGCAGGGCGAGCAGTACTTC.

The CDR3 DNA is TGTGCCACCTCGGGACCGGGCAATCAGCCCCAGCATTTT. Its protein product is CATSGPGNQPQHF. The chain joins TRBV19 to TRBJ1-5; D possibly corresponds to TRBD1 (5 bases). The germline CDR1 and CDR2 sequences are LNHDA and SQIVND (reference sequence). Trimming took 10 bases from V and 2 from J, leaving 12 bases between them. The CDR3 is 13 amino acids.

The chain uses TRBV6-6 and TRBJ1-6; the match to TRBD1 covers 7 bases. This CDR3 comprises 14 residues. Germline V CDR1 and CDR2: MNHNY, SVGAGI (reference sequence). Trimming took 5 bases from V and 4 from J; bases not matched to a gene: 2. This chain's CDR3 is CASSPTGYNSPLHF. Here the CDR3 DNA reads TGTGCCAGCAGTCCGACAGGGTATAATTCACCCCTCCACTTT.

The CDR3 nucleotides are TGTGCCAGCAGCGGGACAGTCAATGAGCAGTTCTTC. Translation: CASSGTVNEQFF. The J gene is TRBJ2-1, the V gene TRBV9; the D gene is possibly TRBD1 (6 bases). Trimming removed 3 bases at V and 6 bases at J, with 7 bases between. Germline-derived CDR1 and CDR2 are SGDLS and YYNGEE. This CDR3 region has 12 residues. The full variable domain, with the rest looked up from reference TRBV9 and TRBJ2-1, is DSGVTQTPKHLITATGQRVTLRCSPRSGDLSVYWYQQSLDQGLQFLIQYYNGEERAKGNILERFSAQQFPDLHSELNLSSLELGDSALYFCASSGTVNEQFFGPGTRLTVL.

V is TRBV5-8 and J is TRBJ2-1; 13 nucleotides line up with TRBD2. This CDR3 is 16 amino acids long. Losses at the gene ends were 0 bases for V and 9 bases for J; bases not matched to a gene: 6. Germline CDR1 reads SGHTS; CDR2 reads YDEGEE. The DNA of the CDR3 is TGTGCCAGCAGCTTGGGGACTAGCGGGAGTTCAAGTGAGCAGTTCTTC. Its protein product is CASSLGTSGSSSEQFF.

The chain combines TRBV5-5 with TRBJ2-5, with TRBD2 matching over 12 bases. Germline loops: CDR1 SGHKS, CDR2 YYEKEE (reference sequence). V lost 5 bases to trimming and J lost 5 bases; unmatched junction nucleotides: 10. This CDR3 contains 16 residues. The CDR3 sequence: CASSINGLAGRETQYF. CDR3 coding DNA: TGTGCCAGCAGTATTAACGGACTAGCGGGAAGGGAGACCCAGTACTTC.

Notes on this clone: One end of the junction fails to match germline, which may point to a read error. The chain links TRBV5-6 to TRBJ2-3; either TRBD1 or TRBD2 may supply D (6 bases each). The CDR3 totals 11 residues. Germline-derived CDR1 and CDR2 are SGHDT and YYEEEE. CDR3 region: CASRLEGAQYF. The CDR3 DNA follows: TGTGCCAGCAGGTTGGAGGGGGCGCAGTATTTT.

The sample holds a few counts of this clone. The rearrangement uses TRBV7-2 and TRBJ2-1; D is perhaps TRBD2 (5 bases). Trimming took 3 bases from V and 2 from J, leaving 11 bases between them. This CDR3 spans 15 amino acids. The germline V gene has CDR1 SGHTA and CDR2 FQGNSA. The CDR3 bases are TGTGCCAGCAGCTTCTCGGACTCTACCTACAATGAGCAGTTCTTC. Residues: CASSFSDSTYNEQFF.

The rearrangement links TRBV28 to TRBJ1-5; 9 bases agree with TRBD1. CDR1 and CDR2 (germline): MDHEN, SYDVKM. V lost 5 bases, J lost 7 bases, and 12 bases stayed unmatched. This CDR3 region has 16 residues. The CDR3 region is CASSLSTGGRGQPQHF. DNA of the CDR3: TGTGCCAGCAGTCTCAGTACAGGGGGCAGGGGACAGCCCCAGCATTTT.

This clone was recorded only once. This sequence joins TRBV10-1 and TRBJ2-1, with D perhaps TRBD1 (5 bases). The V gene's germline CDR1 is WNHNN and CDR2 SYGVQD (reference sequence). The length of the CDR3 is 17 residues. V gave up 0 bases and J gave up 1 base, with 13 bases separating them. CDR3: CASSESSGMLSYNEQFF. The CDR3 nucleotides are TGCGCCAGCAGTGAGTCGTCAGGGATGTTATCCTACAATGAGCAGTTCTTC.

The chain combines TRBV4-3 with TRBJ2-1; D possibly uses TRBD1 or TRBD2 (6 bases each). Trimming cost V 4 bases and J 6 bases, with 28 bases left between them. Germline V CDR1 and CDR2: LGHNA, YSLEER. The CDR3 has 19 amino acids. This CDR3 is CASSPSGGGQGGTVNEQFF. CDR3 bases: TGCGCCAGCAGCCCCTCAGGTGGGGGGCAAGGGGGTACAGTCAATGAGCAGTTCTTC.

The rearrangement uses TRBV6-6 and TRBJ1-1; TRBD1 matches 8 bases. Germline loops: CDR1 MNHNY, CDR2 SVGAGI (reference sequence). Germline trimming cut 5 bases from V and 1 base from J; bases unmatched to any gene: 6. The length of the CDR3 is 15 residues. The CDR3 protein is CASSNPDRGNTEAFF. The CDR3 DNA reads as TGTGCCAGCAGTAATCCCGACAGGGGGAACACTGAAGCTTTCTTT.

The CDR3 coding sequence is TGTGCCAGCAGCTTGCTTTATAGAGATACGCAGTATTTT. Translation: CASSLLYRDTQYF. The chain is built from TRBV11-3 and TRBJ2-3, with no clear D. Trimming took 3 bases from V and 5 from J, leaving 9 bases between them. The CDR3 covers 13 residues. CDR1 and CDR2 (germline): SGHNT, YENEEA.

V gene TRBV11-3 combines with J gene TRBJ2-7; a possible D gene is TRBD2 (7 bases). V lost 1 base and J lost 5, with 12 bases in between. The CDR3 loop spans 14 amino acids. CDR1 is SGHNT, CDR2 YENEEA, per germline. The CDR3 sequence is CASSLGGGRDEQYF. The CDR3 nucleotides read TGTGCCAGCAGCTTAGGAGGGGGGAGGGACGAGCAGTACTTC.

This clone turned up a few times. Additional DNA sequences in this sample encode the identical CDR3. The chain employs TRBV7-2 and TRBJ2-1, with 8 bases identical to TRBD1. With 5 bases clipped from V and 7 bases from J, the junction kept 7 bases outside the gene matches. This CDR3 is 14 amino acids long. CDR1 and CDR2 (germline): SGHTA, FQGNSA. CDR3: CASSPDRAWNEQFF. CDR3 bases: TGTGCCAGCAGCCCGGACAGGGCTTGGAATGAGCAGTTCTTC.